Listed here are 27 T cell receptor beta chains from one sample, sequenced in a study of T-cell reconstitution after alpha-beta-depleted transplantation in children. The TCRbeta library was prepared with unique molecular identifiers. MiXCR, run by TCRdb on the PCR reads, gives a single entry per CDR3 protein. The data show 500,000 to 650,000 distinct CDR3 sequences, with about an eighth seen just once and about 2.2% held by the top ten. Sample: PBMCs, mostly from graft donor cells, taken 360 days after TCRalphabeta/CD19-depleted stem cell transplant. These receptor sequences come from a male patient under 18 who had a stem cell transplant for acute myeloid leukemia, so the T cells may come from the graft donor.

The V call is TRBV4-2, the J call TRBJ2-2; D unresolved. Trimming took off 5 bases at V and 4 bases at J, with 14 bases between the two ends. The CDR3 loop spans 15 amino acids. Germline-derived CDR1 and CDR2 are LGHNA and YNFKEQ. The CDR3 reads CASSESPVRTGELFF. DNA of the CDR3: TGTGCCAGCAGCGAAAGCCCAGTCCGCACCGGGGAGCTGTTTTTT.

In regard to this clonotype: A clone one base away is much larger, so this may be a read error. The chain recombines TRBV7-2 with TRBJ2-7, with a weak D call TRBD2 (6 bases). The V end lost 4 bases, the J end lost 3 bases, and 13 bases lay between the germline ends. Germline-derived CDR1 and CDR2 are SGHTA and FQGNSA. CDR3 size: 14 residues. This CDR3 is CASSSRDWGYEQYF. The CDR3 bases are TGTGCCAGCAGCTCCCGGGACTGGGGCTACGAGCAGTACTTC.

There are a few counts of this clonotype. The chain joins TRBV21-1 to TRBJ2-1; the DNA was not compared with TRBD2, the D call given in the table. TRBV21-1 is flagged as a pseudogene. This CDR3 comprises 22 residues. Written as DNA, the CDR3 is TGTGCCAGCAGCACCATGGATTTTCGAGCGGGAGGGCCAAGGGACTCCTACAATGAGCAGTTCTTC. Translating gives CASSTMDFRAGGPRDSYNEQFF.

This clonotype turned up a few times. The V and J genes are TRBV4-3 and TRBJ2-7; a possible D gene is TRBD1 (5 bases). The germline CDR1 and CDR2 sequences are LGHNA and YSLEER. V lost 1 base and J lost 6, with 13 bases in between. The CDR3 totals 14 residues. The CDR3 bases are TGCGCCAGCAGCCAAGGTGTCCAGACAGTCGAGCAGTACTTC. Translated, it gives CASSQGVQTVEQYF.

In this sample, this clonotype turned up many times. The chain couples TRBV7-6 to TRBJ2-7, with a tentative D call TRBD2 (5 bases). V was trimmed by 5 bases and J by 0 bases, leaving 17 bases between them. The CDR3 has 16 residues. Germline V gene sequence: CDR1 SGHVS, CDR2 FNYEAQ. CDR3 coding DNA: TGTGCCAGCAGCCTGCTGAGAGGGAAGCCCTCCTACGAGCAGTACTTC. This sequence encodes CASSLLRGKPSYEQYF.

This clonotype was counted only a few times. The chain uses TRBV7-3 and TRBJ2-1; 11 positions match TRBD2. This CDR3 is 16 amino acids long. V trimming: 5 bases; J trimming: 5 bases; junction bases outside the gene matches: 8. Germline CDR1 SGHTA, CDR2 FQGTGA. The CDR3 spells CASSPLAGVVHNEQFF. DNA for the CDR3: TGTGCCAGCAGCCCACTAGCGGGAGTAGTCCACAATGAGCAGTTCTTC.

This clonotype was observed at least ten times. This chain connects TRBV6-5 to TRBJ2-1; tentatively, D is TRBD1 (5 bases). V dropped 0 bases and J dropped 4 bases, with 7 bases sitting between them. The CDR3 is 14 amino acids. Germline values: CDR1 MNHEY, CDR2 SVGAGI. The CDR3 sequence: CASSYSTVYNEQFF. The CDR3 region has the DNA TGTGCCAGCAGTTACTCGACAGTGTACAATGAGCAGTTCTTC.

Of note for this clonotype: A single base separates this from a much larger clone, so it may be a read error. The gene calls are TRBV12-3 or TRBV12-4 and TRBJ2-2; 15 bases line up with TRBD2. Trimming took 5 bases from V and 0 from J; bases not matched to a gene: 4. This CDR3 spans 18 amino acids. Here the CDR3 reads CASSPGLAGGSNTGELFF. CDR3 sequence (DNA): TGTGCCAGCAGTCCGGGACTAGCGGGAGGCTCGAACACCGGGGAGCTGTTTTTT.

This clonotype turned up a few times. The chain joins TRBV6-5 to TRBJ2-7, with a possible D match to TRBD1 (5 bases). This CDR3 spans 15 amino acids. Germline lookup yields CDR1 MNHEY and CDR2 SVGAGI. V lost 4 bases and J 2 bases, leaving 15 bases between the germline ends. CDR3 bases: TGTGCCAGCAGTTTCGGCAGGGCGAACACCTACGAGCAGTACTTC. It specifies CASSFGRANTYEQYF.

The chain has TRBV9 and TRBJ2-3, with TRBD2 matching over 12 bases. The V gene end was trimmed by 1 base and the J gene end by 6 bases; junction bases not matched to a gene: 3. The length of the CDR3 is 15 residues. Germline CDR1 SGDLS, CDR2 YYNGEE. The CDR3: CASSVLAGGMDTQYF. As DNA, the CDR3 is TGTGCCAGCAGCGTACTAGCGGGAGGGATGGATACGCAGTATTTT.

This clonotype was recorded a few times. V is TRBV28 and J is TRBJ2-1; 10 bases are shared with TRBD2. V shed 6 bases and J 7 bases; nucleotides not matched to a gene: 9. Per the germline V gene, CDR1 is MDHEN and CDR2 is SYDVKM. The CDR3 contains 15 residues. This CDR3 is CASSSILAGGNEQFF. DNA for the CDR3: TGTGCCAGCAGCTCGATTTTAGCGGGAGGTAATGAGCAGTTCTTC.

This clonotype showed up many times. V gene TRBV15 combines with J gene TRBJ1-2; D uncertain. Trimming took off 5 bases at V and 4 bases at J, with 8 bases between the two ends. This CDR3 contains 12 residues. CDR1 and CDR2 from the germline V gene are LNHNV and YYDKDF (reference sequence). CDR3 protein: CATSETAYGYTF. The CDR3 nucleotides read TGTGCCACCAGCGAAACAGCCTATGGCTACACCTTC. The whole variable domain, remainder taken from reference TRBV15 and TRBJ1-2, is DAMVIQNPRYQVTQFGKPVTLSCSQTLNHNVMYWYQQKSSQAPKLLFHYYDKDFNNEADTPDNFQSRRPNTSFCFLDIRSPGLGDTAMYLCATSETAYGYTFGSGTRLTVV.

The sample holds many counts of this clonotype. This chain connects TRBV29-1 to TRBJ2-5; D is possibly TRBD1 or TRBD2 (6 bases each). V was cut by 5 bases and J by 1 base, with 14 bases left in between. The CDR3 is 14 amino acids. In germline, CDR1 is SQVTM, CDR2 ANQGSEA. The CDR3 loop is CSVRTGRLQETQYF. The CDR3 DNA reads TGCAGCGTTCGTACAGGGAGGCTCCAAGAGACCCAGTACTTC.

The gene calls are TRBV2 and TRBJ2-4, with D unclear. Germline CDR1 and CDR2: SNHLY and FYNNEI. The germline V and J ends were trimmed by 6 bases and 9 bases, with 9 bases remaining between them. The CDR3 runs to 11 residues. CDR3 sequence (DNA): TGTGCCAGCAGGGATATGGGCATTCAGTACTTC. This gives the protein CASRDMGIQYF.

The chain combines TRBV14 with TRBJ2-1; 7 bases agree with TRBD1. The germline gives CDR1 SGHDN, CDR2 FVKESK. V lost 2 bases and J lost 2; bases outside the gene matches: 3. This CDR3 is 15 amino acids long. The CDR3: CASSQTGETYNEQFF. The CDR3 DNA sequence: TGTGCCAGCAGCCAAACAGGGGAAACCTACAATGAGCAGTTCTTC.

This clonotype occurred a few times. This chain joins TRBV20-1 and TRBJ2-1, with D possibly TRBD2 on 7 matching bases. Per germline, CDR1 DFQATT and CDR2 SNEGSKA (reference sequence). The length of the CDR3 is 14 residues. This CDR3 is CRPRGGPSNNEQFF. The DNA for the CDR3 is TGCAGGCCGAGGGGGGGGCCGAGTAATAATGAGCAGTTCTTC.

This clonotype was recorded at least ten times. The chain carries TRBV20-1 and TRBJ2-5; no reliable D call. CDR1 DFQATT and CDR2 SNEGSKA come from the germline V gene (reference sequence). V lost 5 bases and J lost 1, with 8 bases in between. The length of the CDR3 is 12 residues. The CDR3 here is CSAPLGQETQYF. The CDR3 bases are TGCAGTGCTCCCCTAGGCCAAGAGACCCAGTACTTC.

This clonotype showed up many times. The gene calls are TRBV5-1 and TRBJ2-7, with 12 bases identical to TRBD2. The CDR3 is 15 residues long. Germline V gene sequence: CDR1 SGHRS, CDR2 YFSETQ. J lost 3 bases, V lost 4 bases, and 5 bases had no gene match. CDR3 sequence (DNA): TGCGCCAGCAGCCCCGGACTAGCGGGAATCTACGAGCAGTACTTC. Translating gives CASSPGLAGIYEQYF.

The sample holds many counts of this clonotype. The V call is TRBV10-3, the J call TRBJ2-2; 7 bases are shared with TRBD2. Trimming cost V 7 bases and J 7 bases; bases outside gene matches: 6. This CDR3 comprises 13 residues. Germline V gene lookup returns CDR1 ENHRY and CDR2 SYGVKD. CDR3 amino acids: CAITGGKGGELFF. CDR3 coding DNA: TGTGCCATCACGGGAGGAAAGGGCGGGGAGCTGTTTTTT.

This clonotype was recorded a few times. The V gene is TRBV28, the J gene TRBJ2-5, with 7 positions matching TRBD1. CDR3 length: 17 amino acids. Trimming cost V 3 bases and J 5 bases; bases outside gene matches: 15. Germline CDR1 MDHEN, CDR2 SYDVKM. The CDR3 spells CASSFSFLDRVRETQYF. CDR3 DNA sequence: TGTGCCAGCAGTTTCTCCTTTCTCGACAGGGTTCGGGAGACCCAGTACTTC.

The sample holds a few counts of this clonotype. This chain links TRBV20-1 with TRBJ2-7; D is perhaps TRBD2 (6 bases). This CDR3 is 16 amino acids long. Germline V CDR1 and CDR2: DFQATT, SNEGSKA (reference sequence). Trimming took 5 bases from V and 5 from J, leaving 25 bases between them. CDR3 nucleotide sequence: TGCAGTGCTCGACTAGGGGTGGGGAGATTGAGAGACGAGCAGTACTTC. The encoded protein is CSARLGVGRLRDEQYF.

The chain employs TRBV29-1 and TRBJ1-2; 7 nucleotides align to TRBD1. Trimming removed 4 bases from V and 0 bases from J; junction bases left unmatched: 5. Germline values: CDR1 SQVTM, CDR2 ANQGSEA. The CDR3 contains 14 residues. The CDR3 region has the DNA TGCAGCGTTGGCACAGGGGTAGCTAACTATGGCTACACCTTC. It translates to CSVGTGVANYGYTF.

The V and J genes are TRBV7-2 and TRBJ2-3; D ambiguous. V lost 1 base, J lost 0 bases, and 14 bases lay in between. The CDR3 is 17 amino acids. Germline CDR1 SGHTA, CDR2 FQGNSA. CDR3 residues: CASSLGLAPGSTDTQYF. The CDR3 region has the DNA TGTGCCAGCAGCTTAGGATTGGCCCCCGGAAGCACAGATACGCAGTATTTT.

In DNA form, the CDR3 reads TGTGCCACCCGGGGTCAAACCGGGGCCGGGGAGCTGTTTTTT. This sequence encodes CATRGQTGAGELFF. The chain uses TRBV28 and TRBJ2-2; a possible D gene is TRBD2 (5 bases). From germline, CDR1 is MDHEN and CDR2 SYDVKM. The CDR3 consists of 14 residues. Trimming cost V 10 bases and J 6 bases, with 18 bases left between them.

J is TRBJ2-1 and V is TRBV10-3; 7 bases fit TRBD2. Losses at the gene ends were 6 bases for V and 6 bases for J; bases not matched to a gene: 11. CDR3 length: 15 residues. Germline values: CDR1 ENHRY, CDR2 SYGVKD. The CDR3 DNA sequence: TGTGCCATCAGCGCCGGGACTATGGTAGTCAATGAGCAGTTCTTC. Translation gives CAISAGTMVVNEQFF.

CDR3 sequence reads: CASSTGAARDTIYF. The CDR3 DNA is TGTGCCAGCAGTACAGGGGCCGCGAGGGACACCATATATTTT. This chain uses TRBV28 with TRBJ1-3, with 7 bases fitting TRBD1. This CDR3 spans 14 amino acids. Losses at the gene ends were 5 bases for V and 8 bases for J; bases not matched to a gene: 9. Looked up from germline, CDR1 is MDHEN and CDR2 is SYDVKM.

J is TRBJ2-2 and V is TRBV12-5; 14 bases are shared with TRBD2. J lost 5 bases, V lost 0 bases, and 17 bases had no gene match. This CDR3 is 22 amino acids long. The germline V gene has CDR1 LGHNT and CDR2 FRNRAP. The CDR3 sequence: CASGLVSPDWGLAGVLTGELFF. CDR3 DNA: TGTGCTAGTGGTTTGGTATCCCCGGACTGGGGACTAGCGGGAGTATTAACCGGGGAGCTGTTTTTT.